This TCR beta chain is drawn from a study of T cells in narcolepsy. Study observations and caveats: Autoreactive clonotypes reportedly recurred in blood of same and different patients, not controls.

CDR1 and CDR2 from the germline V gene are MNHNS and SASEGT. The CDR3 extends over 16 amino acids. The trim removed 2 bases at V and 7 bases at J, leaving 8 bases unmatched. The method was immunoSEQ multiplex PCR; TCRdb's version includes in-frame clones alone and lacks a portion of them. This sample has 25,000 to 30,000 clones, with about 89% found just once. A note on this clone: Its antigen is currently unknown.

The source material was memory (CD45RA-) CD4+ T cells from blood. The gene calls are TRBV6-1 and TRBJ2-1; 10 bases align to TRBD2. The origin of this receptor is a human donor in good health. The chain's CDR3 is CASSENRLAGFNEQFF. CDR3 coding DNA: TGTGCCAGCAGTGAAAACCGACTAGCGGGTTTTAATGAGCAGTTCTTC.